These 2 T cell receptor beta chains were sequenced from one sample in a study of blood T cell repertoires in COVID-19. Sequencing was performed with immunoSEQ multiplex PCR; in TCRdb, only in-frame clones are kept and a portion is missing. Of about 94,000 clones in the sample, 86% were seen once. The specimen was peripheral blood. All receptors come from a woman aged 60 to 75 in a cohort sampled during active or convalescent COVID-19.

In this sample, this clone turned up once. J is TRBJ2-1 and V is TRBV7-3; 15 bases are a match to TRBD2. Germline CDR1 is SGHTA and CDR2 is FQGTGA. V shed 2 bases and J 5 bases; nucleotides not matched to a gene: 10. The CDR3 contains 19 residues. The CDR3, as DNA: TGTGCCAGCAGCTTATGGTCGATGGGACTAGCGGGGGGTCACAATGAGCAGTTCTTC. Encoded protein: CASSLWSMGLAGGHNEQFF.

V and J are TRBV5-6 and TRBJ1-3, with TRBD1 as a possible D gene (6 bases). The CDR3 has 14 amino acids. With 4 bases removed from V and 4 bases from J, the gap between germline ends came to 12 bases. Per the germline V gene, CDR1 is SGHDT and CDR2 is YYEEEE. CDR3 sequence (DNA): TGTGCCAGCAGCATCCAAGACAGGGGAAACACCATATATTTT. As protein: CASSIQDRGNTIYF.